This entry is about one TCR beta chain. Antigen: not known. The data stem from a study of OX40 agonist ivuxolimab in advanced cancers. Whole-study context: In this cohort, patients received ivuxolimab, an agonistic anti-OX40 (CD134) antibody. General study findings and limits: Expanded peripheral T cells had an undetermined antigen specificity. Expanded clones tended on average to be more numerous among CD8+ T cells than CD4+.

V lost 0 bases, J lost 7 bases, and 10 bases stayed unmatched. The CDR3 runs to 15 residues. CDR1 and CDR2 from the germline V gene are GTSNPN and SVGIG (reference sequence). Sequencing was performed with immunoSEQ multiplex PCR; in TCRdb, only in-frame clones are kept and a portion is missing. In the table there are fewer than 85,000 clones, around nine tenths of which are singletons. J is TRBJ2-5 and V is TRBV30; 8 bases match TRBD2. The sequenced sample was CD4+ or CD8+ T cells sorted from blood, obtained in a trial of the OX40 agonist ivuxolimab. This clonotype was sampled from an adult with an advanced solid tumor such as melanoma, head and neck, liver or kidney cancer. CDR3 nucleotide sequence: TGTGCCTGGAGTGTCCCTAGCGGGCTCGGTGGGACCCAGTACTTC. It codes for CAWSVPSGLGGTQYF.